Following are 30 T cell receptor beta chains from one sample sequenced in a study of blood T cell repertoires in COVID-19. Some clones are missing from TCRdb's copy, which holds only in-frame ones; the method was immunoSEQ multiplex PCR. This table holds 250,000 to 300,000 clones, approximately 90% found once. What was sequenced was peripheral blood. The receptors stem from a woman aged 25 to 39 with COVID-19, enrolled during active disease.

CDR3 sequence reads: CASSQEEALAEGGELFF. The CDR3 region has the DNA TGCGCCAGCAGCCAAGAAGAGGCACTAGCTGAGGGCGGGGAGCTGTTTTTT. This chain uses TRBV4-1 with TRBJ2-2; tentatively, D is TRBD2 (6 bases). This CDR3 spans 17 amino acids. The germline V gene has CDR1 MGHRA and CDR2 YSYEKL. Trimming shortened V by 0 bases and J by 7 bases, and 18 bases separated the two germline ends.

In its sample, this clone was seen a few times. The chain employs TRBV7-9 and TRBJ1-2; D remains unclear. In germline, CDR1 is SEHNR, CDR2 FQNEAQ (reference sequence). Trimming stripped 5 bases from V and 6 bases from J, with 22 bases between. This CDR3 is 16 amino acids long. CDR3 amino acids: CASSPNVAGEDDGYTF. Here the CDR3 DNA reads TGTGCCAGCAGCCCGAATGTGGCAGGCGAAGATGATGGCTACACCTTC.

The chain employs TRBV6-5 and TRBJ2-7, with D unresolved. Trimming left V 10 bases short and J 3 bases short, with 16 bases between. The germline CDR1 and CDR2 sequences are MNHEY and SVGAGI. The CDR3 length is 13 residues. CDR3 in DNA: TGTGCCACTCAAACTGGGCAGCACTACGAGCAGTACTTC. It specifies CATQTGQHYEQYF.

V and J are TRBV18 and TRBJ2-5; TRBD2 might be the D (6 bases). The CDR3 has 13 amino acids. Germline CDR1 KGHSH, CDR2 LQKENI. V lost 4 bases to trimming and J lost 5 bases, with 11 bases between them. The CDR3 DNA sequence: TGTGCCAGCTCACGGAGGGGAGCGGAGACCCAGTACTTC. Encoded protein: CASSRRGAETQYF.

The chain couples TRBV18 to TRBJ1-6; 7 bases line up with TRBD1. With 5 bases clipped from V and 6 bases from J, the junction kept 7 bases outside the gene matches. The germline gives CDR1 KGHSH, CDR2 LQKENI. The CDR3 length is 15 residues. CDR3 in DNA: TGTGCCAGCTCATGGGAGACAGGGCTTAATTCACCCCTCCACTTT. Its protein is CASSWETGLNSPLHF.

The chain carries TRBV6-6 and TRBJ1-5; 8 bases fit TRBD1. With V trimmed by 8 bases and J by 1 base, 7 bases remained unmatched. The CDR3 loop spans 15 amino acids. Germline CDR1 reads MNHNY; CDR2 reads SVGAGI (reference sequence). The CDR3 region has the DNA TGTGCCAGCTGGGATACAGGGGGAAGCAATCAGCCCCAGCATTTT. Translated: CASWDTGGSNQPQHF.

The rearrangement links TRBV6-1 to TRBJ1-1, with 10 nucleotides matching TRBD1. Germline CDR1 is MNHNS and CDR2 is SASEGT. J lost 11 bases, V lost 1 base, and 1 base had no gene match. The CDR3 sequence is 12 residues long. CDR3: CASSEGQGAAFF. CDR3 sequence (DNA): TGTGCCAGCAGTGAAGGACAGGGGGCTGCTTTCTTT.

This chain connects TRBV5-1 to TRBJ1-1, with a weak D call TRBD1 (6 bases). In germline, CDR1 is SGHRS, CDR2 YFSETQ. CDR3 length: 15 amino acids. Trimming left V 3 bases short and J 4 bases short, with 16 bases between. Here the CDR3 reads CASSYDRPETTEAFF. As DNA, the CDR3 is TGCGCCAGCAGCTATGACAGGCCGGAGACCACTGAAGCTTTCTTT.

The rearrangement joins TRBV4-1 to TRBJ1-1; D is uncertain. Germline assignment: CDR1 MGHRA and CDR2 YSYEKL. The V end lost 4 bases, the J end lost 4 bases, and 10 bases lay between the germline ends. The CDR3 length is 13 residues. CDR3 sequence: CASSRGQGTEAFF. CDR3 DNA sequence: TGCGCCAGCAGCCGCGGCCAAGGCACTGAAGCTTTCTTT.

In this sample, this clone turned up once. DNA of the CDR3: TGCGCCAGCAGCTTAGCCCTAGCGGCCAGCACAGATACGCAGTATTTT. Translation gives CASSLALAASTDTQYF. This rearrangement joins TRBV5-1 to TRBJ2-3; 7 bases are a match to TRBD2. V lost 2 bases and J lost 0; bases outside the gene matches: 6. CDR1 and CDR2 from the germline V gene are SGHRS and YFSETQ. The CDR3 extends over 16 amino acids.

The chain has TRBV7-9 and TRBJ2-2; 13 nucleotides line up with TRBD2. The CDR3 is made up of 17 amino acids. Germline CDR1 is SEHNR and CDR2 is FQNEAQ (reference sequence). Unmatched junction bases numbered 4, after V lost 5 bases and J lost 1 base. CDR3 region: CASSLGLAGMNTGELFF. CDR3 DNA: TGTGCCAGCAGCCTGGGACTAGCGGGGATGAACACCGGGGAGCTGTTTTTT. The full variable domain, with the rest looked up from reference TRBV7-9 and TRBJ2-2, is DTGVSQNPRHKITKRGQNVTFRCDPISEHNRLYWYRQTLGQGPEFLTYFQNEAQLEKSRLLSDRFSAERPKGSFSTLEIQRTEQGDSAMYLCASSLGLAGMNTGELFFGEGSRLTVL.

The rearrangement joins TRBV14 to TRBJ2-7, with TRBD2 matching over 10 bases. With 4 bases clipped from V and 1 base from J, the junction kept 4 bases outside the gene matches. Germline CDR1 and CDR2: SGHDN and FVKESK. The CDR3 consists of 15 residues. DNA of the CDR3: TGTGCCAGCAGCCCTATAGCGGGGGGATCCTACGAGCAGTACTTC. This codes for CASSPIAGGSYEQYF.

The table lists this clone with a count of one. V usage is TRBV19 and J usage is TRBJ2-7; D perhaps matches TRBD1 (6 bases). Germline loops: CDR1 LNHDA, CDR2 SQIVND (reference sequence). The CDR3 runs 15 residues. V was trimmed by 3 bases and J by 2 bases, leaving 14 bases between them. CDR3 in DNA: TGTGCCAGTAGTATCTCCAAGGGGGTGGCCTACGAGCAGTACTTC. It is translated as CASSISKGVAYEQYF.

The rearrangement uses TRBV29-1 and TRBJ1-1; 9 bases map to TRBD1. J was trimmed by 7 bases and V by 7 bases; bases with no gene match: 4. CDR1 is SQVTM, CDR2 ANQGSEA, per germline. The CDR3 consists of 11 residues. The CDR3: CSGGQGGEAFF. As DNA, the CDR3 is TGCAGCGGGGGACAGGGTGGTGAAGCTTTCTTT. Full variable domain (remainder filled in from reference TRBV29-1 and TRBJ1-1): SAVISQKPSRDICQRGTSLTIQCQVDSQVTMMFWYRQQPGQSLTLIATANQGSEATYESGFVIDKFPISRPNLTFSTLTVSNMSPEDSSIYLCSGGQGGEAFFGQGTRLTVV.

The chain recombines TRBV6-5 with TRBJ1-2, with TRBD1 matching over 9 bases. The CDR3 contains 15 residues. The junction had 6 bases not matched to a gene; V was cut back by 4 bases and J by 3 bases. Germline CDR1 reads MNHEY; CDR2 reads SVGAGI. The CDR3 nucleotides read TGTGCCAGCAGTTCCCCCACAGGGGGCGACTATGGCTACACCTTC. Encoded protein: CASSSPTGGDYGYTF.

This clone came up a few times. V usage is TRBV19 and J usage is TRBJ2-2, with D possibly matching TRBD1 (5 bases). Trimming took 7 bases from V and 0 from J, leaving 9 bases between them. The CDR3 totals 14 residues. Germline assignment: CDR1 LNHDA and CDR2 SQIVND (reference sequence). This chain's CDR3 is CASNSGPNTGELFF. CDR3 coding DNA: TGTGCCAGTAACTCAGGGCCGAACACCGGGGAGCTGTTTTTT.

The CDR3 bases are TGTGCCAGTAGTTTAGGACTAGCGAGCACAGATACGCAGTATTTT. Amino acid sequence: CASSLGLASTDTQYF. The chain uses TRBV19 and TRBJ2-3, with TRBD2 matching over 9 bases. CDR3 length: 15 amino acids. V trimming: 5 bases; J trimming: 0 bases; junction bases outside the gene matches: 3. Germline CDR1 and CDR2: LNHDA and SQIVND (reference sequence).

Here the CDR3 DNA reads TGTGCCAGTAGTATAGATCTGCAGGGGTTAAAATCTAACTATGGCTACACCTTC. Translation gives CASSIDLQGLKSNYGYTF. The chain employs TRBV19 and TRBJ1-2; TRBD1 might be the D (6 bases). The V gene's germline CDR1 is LNHDA and CDR2 SQIVND (reference sequence). This CDR3 region has 18 residues. V was shortened by 0 bases and J by 0 bases, with 17 bases between the two germline ends.

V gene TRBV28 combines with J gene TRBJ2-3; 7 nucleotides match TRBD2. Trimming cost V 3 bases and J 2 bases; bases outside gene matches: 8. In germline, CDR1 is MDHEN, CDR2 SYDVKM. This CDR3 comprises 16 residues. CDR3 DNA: TGTGCCAGCAGTTTTTCGGGAGGTTCTATCACAGATACGCAGTATTTT. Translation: CASSFSGGSITDTQYF.

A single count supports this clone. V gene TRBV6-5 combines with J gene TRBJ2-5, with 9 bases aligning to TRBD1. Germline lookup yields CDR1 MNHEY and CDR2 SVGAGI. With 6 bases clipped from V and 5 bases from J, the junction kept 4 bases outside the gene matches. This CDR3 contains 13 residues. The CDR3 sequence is CASRQGARETQYF. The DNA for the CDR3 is TGTGCCAGCAGACAGGGGGCCAGGGAGACCCAGTACTTC.

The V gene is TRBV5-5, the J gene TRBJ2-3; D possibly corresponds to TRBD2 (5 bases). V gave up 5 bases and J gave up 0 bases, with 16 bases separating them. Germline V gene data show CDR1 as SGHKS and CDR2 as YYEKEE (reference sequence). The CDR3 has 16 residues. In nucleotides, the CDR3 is TGTGCCAGCAGGCCAAGCGGCAGCACTAGCACAGATACGCAGTATTTT. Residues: CASRPSGSTSTDTQYF.

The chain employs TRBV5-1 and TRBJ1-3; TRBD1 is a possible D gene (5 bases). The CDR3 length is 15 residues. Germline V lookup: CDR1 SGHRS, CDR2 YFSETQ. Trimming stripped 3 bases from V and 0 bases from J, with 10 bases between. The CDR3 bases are TGCGCCAGCAGCTCGGACACAAACTCTGGAAACACCATATATTTT. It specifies CASSSDTNSGNTIYF.

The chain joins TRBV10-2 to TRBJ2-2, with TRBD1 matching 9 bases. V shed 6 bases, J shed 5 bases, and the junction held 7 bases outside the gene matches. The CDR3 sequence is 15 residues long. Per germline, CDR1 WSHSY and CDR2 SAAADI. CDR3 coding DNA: TGCGCCAGCAGCGTACAGGGGGCGGCTACCGGGGAGCTGTTTTTT. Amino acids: CASSVQGAATGELFF.

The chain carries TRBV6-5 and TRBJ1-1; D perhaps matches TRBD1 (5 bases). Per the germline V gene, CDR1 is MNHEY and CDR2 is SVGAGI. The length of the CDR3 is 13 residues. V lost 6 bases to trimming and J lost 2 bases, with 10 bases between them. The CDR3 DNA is TGTGCCAGCAGGGGGACTCCCAACACTGAAGCTTTCTTT. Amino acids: CASRGTPNTEAFF.

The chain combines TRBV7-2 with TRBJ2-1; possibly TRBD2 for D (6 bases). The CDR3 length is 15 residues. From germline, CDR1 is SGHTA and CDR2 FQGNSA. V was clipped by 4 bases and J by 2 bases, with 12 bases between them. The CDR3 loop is CASSSRRETYNEQFF. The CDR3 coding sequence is TGTGCCAGCAGCTCTCGGAGGGAGACCTACAATGAGCAGTTCTTC.

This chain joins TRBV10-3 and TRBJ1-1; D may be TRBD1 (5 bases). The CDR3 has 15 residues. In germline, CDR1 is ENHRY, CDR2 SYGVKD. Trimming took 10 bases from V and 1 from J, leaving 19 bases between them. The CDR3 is CATQNARTKNTEAFF. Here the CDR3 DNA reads TGTGCCACCCAAAATGCCAGGACAAAGAACACTGAAGCTTTCTTT.

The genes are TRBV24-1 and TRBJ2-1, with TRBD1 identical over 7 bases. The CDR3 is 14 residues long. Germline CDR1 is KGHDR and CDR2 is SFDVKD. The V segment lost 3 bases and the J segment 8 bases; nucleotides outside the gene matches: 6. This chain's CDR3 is CATSDPGTAYEQFF. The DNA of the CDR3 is TGTGCCACCAGTGATCCCGGGACAGCGTATGAGCAGTTCTTC.

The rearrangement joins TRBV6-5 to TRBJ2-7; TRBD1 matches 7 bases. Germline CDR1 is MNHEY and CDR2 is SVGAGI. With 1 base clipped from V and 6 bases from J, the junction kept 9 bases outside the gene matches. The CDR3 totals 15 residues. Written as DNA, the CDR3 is TGTGCCAGCAGTTACTTGGGACAGAGCATGACCGAGCAGTACTTC. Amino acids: CASSYLGQSMTEQYF.

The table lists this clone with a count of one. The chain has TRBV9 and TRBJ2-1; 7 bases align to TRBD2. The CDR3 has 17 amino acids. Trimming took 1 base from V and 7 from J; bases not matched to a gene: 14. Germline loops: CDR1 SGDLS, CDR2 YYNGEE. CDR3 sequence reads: CASSVLGIRGSTNEQFF. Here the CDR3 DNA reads TGTGCCAGCAGCGTACTGGGAATTCGCGGGAGTACAAATGAGCAGTTCTTC.

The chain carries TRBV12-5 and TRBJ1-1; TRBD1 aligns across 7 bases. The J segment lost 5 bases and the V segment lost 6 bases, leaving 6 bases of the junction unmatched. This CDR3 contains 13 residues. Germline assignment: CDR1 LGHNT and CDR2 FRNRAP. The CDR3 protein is CASGRGPETEAFF. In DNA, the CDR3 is TGTGCTAGTGGAAGGGGGCCGGAAACTGAAGCTTTCTTT.